The next 10 T cell receptor beta chains were all read from a single sample in a study of blood T cell repertoires in COVID-19. This table comes from immunoSEQ multiplex PCR, and its TCRdb copy is limited to in-frame clones, with some not included. The sample lists roughly 400,000 clones, about 90% occurring once. Input material: PBMCs or T cells enriched from blood (not recorded which). These receptors all come from a man between 18 and 29 years old who had recovered from COVID-19.

The chain uses TRBV5-1 and TRBJ2-5; 7 nucleotides match TRBD2. Trimming cost V 2 bases and J 5 bases; bases outside gene matches: 9. Germline CDR1 SGHRS, CDR2 YFSETQ. This CDR3 spans 15 amino acids. CDR3 bases: TGCGCCAGCAGCTTCAGGTTGGGGGAGGGGGAGACCCAGTACTTC. It specifies CASSFRLGEGETQYF.

The chain employs TRBV15 and TRBJ2-7; the D gene is possibly TRBD1 (5 bases). V was shortened by 3 bases and J by 0 bases, with 12 bases between the two germline ends. The CDR3 spans 15 residues. Looked up from germline, CDR1 is LNHNV and CDR2 is YYDKDF (reference sequence). Written as DNA, the CDR3 is TGTGCCACCAGCAGTTGGGGCACGCACTCCTACGAGCAGTACTTC. Its translation is CATSSWGTHSYEQYF.

This clone has only one observation. Other DNA variants within this sample encode the same CDR3. This rearrangement joins TRBV7-9 to TRBJ1-1; perhaps TRBD1 as D (5 bases). The V gene's germline CDR1 is SEHNR and CDR2 FQNEAQ (reference sequence). The V end lost 4 bases, the J end lost 7 bases, and 13 bases lay between the germline ends. The CDR3 extends over 13 amino acids. Here the CDR3 reads CASSSPGGGEAFF. In DNA form, the CDR3 reads TGTGCCAGCAGCTCCCCGGGGGGGGGTGAAGCTTTCTTT.

The DNA for the CDR3 is TGCGCCAGCAGCTTGGACAACTCTGGGGCCAACGTCCTGACTTTC. Its translation: CASSLDNSGANVLTF. The chain joins TRBV5-1 to TRBJ2-6; D not certain. CDR1 is SGHRS and CDR2 is YFSETQ in the germline V gene. CDR3 size: 15 residues. Trimming pared 0 bases from V and 0 bases from J, leaving 4 bases between.

The rearrangement joins TRBV4-1 to TRBJ1-1; D ambiguous. The germline V gene has CDR1 MGHRA and CDR2 YSYEKL. V lost 2 bases to trimming and J lost 4 bases, with 14 bases between them. The CDR3 sequence is 15 residues long. CDR3: CASSQLSRSGTEAFF. The DNA for the CDR3 is TGCGCCAGCAGCCAACTAAGCAGGAGCGGCACTGAAGCTTTCTTT.

The CDR3 region has the DNA TGCGCCAGCAGTGAGTCCGGCAGGGACTACGAGCAGTACTTC. This sequence encodes CASSESGRDYEQYF. The chain couples TRBV10-1 to TRBJ2-7; D possibly corresponds to TRBD1 (5 bases). The germline V gene encodes CDR1 WNHNN and CDR2 SYGVQD (reference sequence). V lost 0 bases and J 3 bases, leaving 9 bases between the germline ends. The CDR3 spans 14 residues.

This chain connects TRBV19 to TRBJ1-1, with TRBD1 as a possible D gene (5 bases). The CDR3 totals 13 residues. Germline CDR1 and CDR2: LNHDA and SQIVND (reference sequence). Between the trimmed V and J ends, which lost 5 bases and 4 bases, there was a span of 11 bases. CDR3 nucleotides: TGTGCCAGTAGTCCCGGGGGGGGCACTGAAGCTTTCTTT. Translating gives CASSPGGGTEAFF.

The V gene is TRBV30, the J gene TRBJ2-7, with TRBD1 matching 9 bases. Germline V CDR1 and CDR2: GTSNPN, SVGIG (reference sequence). The CDR3 is made up of 13 amino acids. The V and J ends lost 1 base and 2 bases, in that order; junction bases with no gene match: 0. DNA for the CDR3: TGTGCCTGGAGTGGACAGGGGGCCTACGAGCAGTACTTC. It is translated as CAWSGQGAYEQYF. Drawing the rest from reference TRBV30 and TRBJ2-7, the complete variable domain is SQTIHQWPATLVQPVGSPLSLECTVEGTSNPNLYWYRQAAGRGLQLLFYSVGIGQISSEVPQNLSASRPQDRQFILSSKKLLLSDSGFYLCAWSGQGAYEQYFGPGTRLTVT.

This sequence joins TRBV19 and TRBJ2-7; 13 positions agree with TRBD2. With 5 bases clipped from V and 6 bases from J, the junction kept 4 bases outside the gene matches. From germline, CDR1 is LNHDA and CDR2 SQIVND (reference sequence). The CDR3 has 14 amino acids. CDR3 sequence reads: CASSRTSGSFEQYF. In DNA form, the CDR3 reads TGTGCCAGTAGTCGGACTAGCGGGAGTTTCGAGCAGTACTTC.

V usage is TRBV27 and J usage is TRBJ1-2, with 8 bases matching TRBD1. Unmatched junction bases numbered 1, after V lost 3 bases and J lost 4 bases. CDR1 is MNHEY, CDR2 SMNVEV, per germline (reference sequence). The CDR3 sequence is 13 residues long. The CDR3 nucleotides read TGTGCCAGCAGTTTTGGGACAGGCTATGGCTACACCTTC. It specifies CASSFGTGYGYTF.